This T cell receptor (beta chain) stems from a study of cytomegalovirus exposure and HLA in healthy donors. Study-wide results and limits: As confirmed in vitro, three CMV-associated chains were specific for CMV antigens. In presence/absence analyses, roughly uniform sequencing depth across donors was assumed.

The CDR3 length is 16 residues. J was trimmed by 2 bases and V by 4 bases; bases with no gene match: 11. Looked up from germline, CDR1 is SGDLS and CDR2 is YYNGEE. This PCR relied on a set of 60 Vbeta primers and 13 Jbeta primers. TCRdb's copy holds only in-frame clones and misses some; the assay was immunoSEQ multiplex PCR. Of around 210,000 clones detected, more than 70% appear once; the ten largest clones hold 0.4% to 0.6%. Remarks on this clone: What it binds is unknown.

The sequencing sample was made of PBMCs. The receptor's source is a boy younger than 18 in good health and CMV-seronegative. V usage is TRBV9 and J usage is TRBJ2-7; 8 nucleotides line up with TRBD1. CDR3 in DNA: TGTGCCAGCAGCCTCAATCCCCGGGACAGGACCTACGAGCAGTACTTC. This sequence encodes CASSLNPRDRTYEQYF.